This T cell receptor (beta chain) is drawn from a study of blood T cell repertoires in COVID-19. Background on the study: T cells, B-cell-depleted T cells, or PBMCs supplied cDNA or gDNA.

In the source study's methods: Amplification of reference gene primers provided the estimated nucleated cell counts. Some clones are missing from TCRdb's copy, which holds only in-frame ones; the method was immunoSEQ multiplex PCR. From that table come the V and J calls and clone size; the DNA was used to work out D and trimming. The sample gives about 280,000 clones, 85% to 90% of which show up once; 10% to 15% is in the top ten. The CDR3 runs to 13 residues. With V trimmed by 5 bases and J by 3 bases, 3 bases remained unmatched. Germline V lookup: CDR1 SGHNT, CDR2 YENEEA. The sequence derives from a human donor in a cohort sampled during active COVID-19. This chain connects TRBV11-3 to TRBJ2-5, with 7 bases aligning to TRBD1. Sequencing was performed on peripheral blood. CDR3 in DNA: TGTGCCAGCAGCGCTGGGACAGAAGAGACCCAGTACTTC. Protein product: CASSAGTEETQYF.